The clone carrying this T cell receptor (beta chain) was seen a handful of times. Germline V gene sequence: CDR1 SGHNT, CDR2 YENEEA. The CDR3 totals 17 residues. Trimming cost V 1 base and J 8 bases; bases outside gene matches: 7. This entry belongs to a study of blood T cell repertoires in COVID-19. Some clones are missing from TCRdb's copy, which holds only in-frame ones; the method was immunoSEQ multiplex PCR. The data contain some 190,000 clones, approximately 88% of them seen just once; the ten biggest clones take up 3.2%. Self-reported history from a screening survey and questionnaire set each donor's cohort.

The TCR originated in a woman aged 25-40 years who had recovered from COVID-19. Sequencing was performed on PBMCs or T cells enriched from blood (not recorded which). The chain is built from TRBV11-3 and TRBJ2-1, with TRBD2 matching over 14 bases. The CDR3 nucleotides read TGTGCCAGCAGCTTAGGAACGACTAGCGGGGGGGCAGATGAGCAGTTCTTC. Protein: CASSLGTTSGGADEQFF.